A single sample is the source of the 13 T cell receptor beta chains below, sequenced in a study of blood T cell repertoires in COVID-19. Produced via immunoSEQ multiplex PCR; TCRdb's table is partial and in-frame only. Of about 320,000 clones detected, about 89% appear once; the ten largest clones hold 4.5% to 5.5%. What was sequenced was PBMCs or T cells enriched from blood (not recorded which). These receptors originate from a man aged 55 to 70 who had recovered from COVID-19.

The chain employs TRBV7-2 and TRBJ2-3; D might be TRBD2 (5 bases). In germline, CDR1 is SGHTA, CDR2 FQGNSA. V lost 5 bases and J lost 1, with 16 bases in between. The CDR3 is 16 residues long. The CDR3 DNA reads TGTGCCAGCAGCCCTGAGGGCCGCCTTCGCACAGATACGCAGTATTTT. Translation gives CASSPEGRLRTDTQYF.

The CDR3 DNA is TGTGCCAGCAGAAATCACCGGGGTCAAGAGACCCAGTACTTC. This sequence encodes CASRNHRGQETQYF. This chain uses TRBV7-9 with TRBJ2-5, with D possibly TRBD2 on 5 matching bases. Germline loops: CDR1 SEHNR, CDR2 FQNEAQ (reference sequence). Trimming removed 6 bases at V and 2 bases at J, with 13 bases between. The CDR3 runs to 14 residues.

The genes are TRBV11-1 and TRBJ2-5; 10 bases agree with TRBD1. The CDR3 is 15 amino acids. The germline gives CDR1 SGHAT, CDR2 FQDESV (reference sequence). V lost 1 base and J lost 4; bases outside the gene matches: 3. This chain's CDR3 is CASSLVGTGAETQYF. DNA of the CDR3: TGTGCCAGCAGCTTAGTTGGGACAGGGGCAGAGACCCAGTACTTC.

The chain couples TRBV7-2 to TRBJ2-1; 7 positions agree with TRBD2. Germline V gene sequence: CDR1 SGHTA, CDR2 FQGNSA. The CDR3 runs to 15 residues. With 5 bases clipped from V and 11 bases from J, the junction kept 15 bases outside the gene matches. The CDR3 protein is CASSPEREVPLQQFF. The CDR3 coding sequence is TGTGCCAGCAGCCCGGAACGGGAGGTACCACTTCAGCAGTTCTTC.

The chain couples TRBV9 to TRBJ1-2, with 9 nucleotides matching TRBD1. The germline V gene encodes CDR1 SGDLS and CDR2 YYNGEE. The CDR3 length is 17 residues. The junction had 10 bases not matched to a gene; V was cut back by 0 bases and J by 4 bases. CDR3 protein: CASSVVSGTGLGYGYTF. The CDR3 DNA reads TGTGCCAGCAGCGTAGTCTCCGGGACAGGGCTTGGCTATGGCTACACCTTC.

The chain combines TRBV7-2 with TRBJ1-1, with D possibly TRBD1 on 6 matching bases. Trimming took 4 bases from V and 1 from J, leaving 10 bases between them. The germline CDR1 and CDR2 sequences are SGHTA and FQGNSA. There are 14 residues in the CDR3. CDR3 sequence (DNA): TGTGCCAGCAGCTCGGGACACCGGAACACTGAAGCTTTCTTT. As protein: CASSSGHRNTEAFF.

In its sample, this clone was seen once. The CDR3 here is CASSRGTWTGIDQPQHF. In DNA form, the CDR3 reads TGTGCCAGCAGCCGAGGCACTTGGACAGGGATCGATCAGCCCCAGCATTTT. V usage is TRBV16 and J usage is TRBJ1-5; 8 bases map to TRBD1. The germline V gene encodes CDR1 KGHSY and CDR2 FQNENV. This CDR3 is 17 amino acids long. V dropped 4 bases and J dropped 5; count of bases not matched to a gene: 13.

In its sample, this clone was seen once. The chain employs TRBV5-1 and TRBJ2-7, with D perhaps matching TRBD2 (5 bases). There are 15 residues in the CDR3. With 0 bases removed from V and 1 base from J, the gap between germline ends came to 11 bases. Germline CDR1 reads SGHRS; CDR2 reads YFSETQ. CDR3 sequence reads: CASSLAGGSSYEQYF. The DNA of the CDR3 is TGCGCCAGCAGCTTGGCCGGAGGCAGTTCCTACGAGCAGTACTTC.

The gene calls are TRBV5-1 and TRBJ2-5; the match to TRBD2 covers 7 bases. The CDR3 loop spans 13 amino acids. The trim removed 0 bases at V and 7 bases at J, leaving 3 bases unmatched. The germline V gene has CDR1 SGHRS and CDR2 YFSETQ. CDR3 region: CASSLAPGGTQYF. The CDR3 nucleotides read TGCGCCAGCAGCTTGGCACCGGGGGGGACCCAGTACTTC.

The V gene is TRBV27, the J gene TRBJ1-2; tentative D call: TRBD1 (5 bases). The germline V gene encodes CDR1 MNHEY and CDR2 SMNVEV (reference sequence). This CDR3 comprises 14 residues. The V and J ends lost 4 bases and 4 bases respectively, with 13 bases between them. The CDR3 region is CASSSLGLAYGYTF. CDR3 coding DNA: TGTGCCAGCAGTTCCCTGGGGCTGGCCTATGGCTACACCTTC.

CDR3 region: CASRSGQQEKLFF. The CDR3 DNA reads as TGTGCCAGCAGGTCGGGACAGCAAGAAAAACTGTTTTTT. This chain links TRBV28 with TRBJ1-4; 7 bases map to TRBD1. After removal of 6 bases from V and 8 bases from J, the junction contained 6 bases not matched to a gene. The CDR3 is 13 amino acids. Looked up from germline, CDR1 is MDHEN and CDR2 is SYDVKM.

V and J are TRBV5-4 and TRBJ1-4, with 7 bases identical to TRBD1. The CDR3 extends over 14 amino acids. The germline gives CDR1 SGHNT, CDR2 YYREEE (reference sequence). V shed 4 bases and J 5 bases; nucleotides not matched to a gene: 5. CDR3 sequence reads: CASSPGGQNEKLFF. The CDR3 coding sequence is TGTGCCAGCAGCCCAGGGGGGCAGAATGAAAAACTGTTTTTT.

A single count supports this clone. The V and J genes are TRBV30 and TRBJ1-6, with TRBD1 as a possible D gene (5 bases). The germline CDR1 and CDR2 sequences are GTSNPN and SVGIG (reference sequence). Trimming left V 3 bases short and J 9 bases short, with 12 bases between. CDR3 length: 13 amino acids. CDR3 sequence: CAWSMGGGSPLHF. The CDR3 DNA reads TGTGCCTGGAGCATGGGGGGAGGTTCACCCCTCCACTTT.